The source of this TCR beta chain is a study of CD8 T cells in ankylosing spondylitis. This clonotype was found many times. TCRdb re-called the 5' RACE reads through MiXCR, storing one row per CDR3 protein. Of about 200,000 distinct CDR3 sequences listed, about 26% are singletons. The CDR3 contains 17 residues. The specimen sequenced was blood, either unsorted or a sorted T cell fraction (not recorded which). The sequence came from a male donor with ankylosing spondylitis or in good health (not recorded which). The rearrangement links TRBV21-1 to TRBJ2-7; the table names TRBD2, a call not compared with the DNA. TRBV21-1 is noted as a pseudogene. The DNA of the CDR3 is TGTGCCAGCAGCAAAGGCGGCGGGAAGGGCTCGGGGTACGAGCAGTACTTC. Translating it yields CASSKGGGKGSGYEQYF.